The 13 T cell receptor beta chains in this list originate from one sample, sequenced in a study of CD4+ T cells in melanoma (dated by TCRdb to between 2020 and 2023). Library construction relied on the immunoSEQ multiplex PCR assay. What TCRdb holds here is the immuneACCESS table cut down to in-frame rearrangements. Part of the clones is not present; checked against another copy, under half of the missing clones reflect an unresolved V gene, and the others are unexplained. The sample table records 11,000 to 15,000 clones; under 80% of these occur just once. 9.5% to 13% of the sample belongs to the ten largest clones. Input material: cells from a culture (not recorded whether cultured in vitro). The receptors were gathered from a human donor with melanoma.

By sample fraction, this clone is medium-sized (0.01 to 0.1%). The V gene is TRBV7-9, the J gene TRBJ1-2; a weak D match, TRBD1 (5 bases). Trimming removed 4 bases at V and 6 bases at J, with 15 bases between. The CDR3 is 14 residues long. Germline lookup yields CDR1 SEHNR and CDR2 FQNEAQ (reference sequence). This CDR3 reads CASSSTGTENGYTF. CDR3 DNA sequence: TGTGCCAGCAGCTCTACCGGGACGGAAAATGGCTACACCTTC.

The rearrangement uses TRBV11-1 and TRBJ2-5; 9 bases are shared with TRBD2. The CDR3 extends over 15 amino acids. V gave up 5 bases and J gave up 4 bases; unmatched junction bases: 8. Germline values: CDR1 SGHAT, CDR2 FQDESV (reference sequence). The CDR3 here is CASSPFAGGRETQYF. CDR3 DNA: TGTGCCAGCAGCCCCTTCGCGGGGGGGCGAGAGACCCAGTACTTC.

By frequency in the sample, this clone is medium-sized. The rearrangement joins TRBV5-4 to TRBJ2-3, with no clear D. Germline CDR1 and CDR2: SGHNT and YYREEE (reference sequence). V was clipped by 4 bases and J by 4 bases, with 10 bases between them. The CDR3 extends over 13 amino acids. CDR3 nucleotides: TGTGCCAGCAGCCGCACTTCACCAGATACGCAGTATTTT. This gives the protein CASSRTSPDTQYF.

The chain links TRBV9 to TRBJ1-1; D might be TRBD1 (6 bases). This CDR3 spans 15 amino acids. V was clipped by 3 bases and J by 3 bases, with 15 bases between them. Germline CDR1 SGDLS, CDR2 YYNGEE. CDR3 nucleotides: TGTGCCAGCAGCGCTCACGGGGGCGTCGACACTGAAGCTTTCTTT. This sequence encodes CASSAHGGVDTEAFF. Complete variable domain (other parts from reference TRBV9 and TRBJ1-1): DSGVTQTPKHLITATGQRVTLRCSPRSGDLSVYWYQQSLDQGLQFLIQYYNGEERAKGNILERFSAQQFPDLHSELNLSSLELGDSALYFCASSAHGGVDTEAFFGQGTRLTVV.

This chain joins TRBV5-6 and TRBJ1-5; 7 bases line up with TRBD1. This CDR3 has 14 amino acids. Trimming cost V 4 bases and J 7 bases; bases outside gene matches: 8. Germline V gene lookup returns CDR1 SGHDT and CDR2 YYEEEE. The CDR3 loop is CASSARGKGQPQHF. The CDR3 DNA reads as TGTGCCAGCAGCGCCAGGGGGAAAGGGCAGCCCCAGCATTTT.

The J gene is TRBJ1-2, the V gene TRBV5-6; TRBD1 aligns across 9 bases. The germline V gene has CDR1 SGHDT and CDR2 YYEEEE. Losses at the gene ends were 4 bases for V and 4 bases for J; bases not matched to a gene: 14. This CDR3 contains 17 residues. CDR3 sequence (DNA): TGTGCCAGCAGCAACAACTTCGGGACAGGGCGTGCCTATGGCTACACCTTC. Protein sequence: CASSNNFGTGRAYGYTF.

The chain uses TRBV11-3 and TRBJ2-3; D tentatively fits TRBD1 or TRBD2 (7 bases each). The CDR3 runs to 15 residues. The germline V and J ends were trimmed by 2 bases and 3 bases, with 12 bases remaining between them. Looked up from germline, CDR1 is SGHNT and CDR2 is YENEEA. The CDR3 region is CASSLLQGGTDTQYF. Written as DNA, the CDR3 is TGTGCCAGCAGCTTACTGCAGGGGGGGACAGATACGCAGTATTTT.

This clone was counted a single time. The chain is built from TRBV27 and TRBJ2-7; D is possibly TRBD1 (6 bases). Germline V gene lookup returns CDR1 MNHEY and CDR2 SMNVEV (reference sequence). The CDR3 covers 15 residues. Trimming stripped 5 bases from V and 7 bases from J, with 21 bases between. The CDR3 bases are TGTGCCAGCAGTAGGGACATCTCTCTTCCTCAAGAGCAGTACTTC. Its translation is CASSRDISLPQEQYF.

The J gene is TRBJ1-1, the V gene TRBV5-1; 7 bases align to TRBD1. Looked up from germline, CDR1 is SGHRS and CDR2 is YFSETQ. The CDR3 has 13 residues. V lost 0 bases and J lost 11; bases outside the gene matches: 7. Here the CDR3 DNA reads TGCGCCAGCAGCTTGGCAGGGGGATTTGGGGCTTTCTTT. Its protein product is CASSLAGGFGAFF.

V is TRBV20-1 and J is TRBJ2-7, with 7 bases that match TRBD1. After removal of 5 bases from V and 4 bases from J, the junction contained 2 bases not matched to a gene. The CDR3 is 11 amino acids. CDR1 and CDR2 (germline): DFQATT, SNEGSKA (reference sequence). CDR3 coding DNA: TGCAGTGCTTCACAGGGGTACGAGCAGTACTTC. Its protein product is CSASQGYEQYF.

This sequence joins TRBV18 and TRBJ2-5; no definite D call. Germline assignment: CDR1 KGHSH and CDR2 LQKENI. This CDR3 has 15 residues. V shed 6 bases and J shed 4 bases, with 18 bases lying between them. CDR3 in DNA: TGTGCCAGCTCGCCCCAGTTCGGCGGCGGAGAGACCCAGTACTTC. Translation gives CASSPQFGGGETQYF. The full variable domain, completed using reference TRBV18 and TRBJ2-5, is NAGVMQNPRHLVRRRGQEARLRCSPMKGHSHVYWYRQLPEEGLKFMVYLQKENIIDESGMPKERFSAEFPKEGPSILRIQQVVRGDSAAYFCASSPQFGGGETQYFGPGTRLLVL.

The rearrangement links TRBV2 to TRBJ2-3, with 8 positions matching TRBD2. The CDR3 has 16 residues. J lost 3 bases, V lost 2 bases, and 7 bases had no gene match. Germline V gene lookup returns CDR1 SNHLY and CDR2 FYNNEI. This CDR3 reads CASSESSGGGTDTQYF. The CDR3, as DNA: TGTGCCAGCAGTGAATCAAGCGGGGGAGGTACAGATACGCAGTATTTT.

There are a few counts of this clone. The chain recombines TRBV7-3 with TRBJ1-1; TRBD1 might be the D (5 bases). V was trimmed by 5 bases and J by 1 base, leaving 14 bases between them. Germline V lookup: CDR1 SGHTA, CDR2 FQGTGA. The CDR3 is 15 residues long. The CDR3 DNA sequence: TGTGCCAGCAGCCTCAGGGTACACCCGAACACTGAAGCTTTCTTT. Translated, it gives CASSLRVHPNTEAFF. The full variable domain, with the rest looked up from reference TRBV7-3 and TRBJ1-1, is GAGVSQTPSNKVTEKGKYVELRCDPISGHTALYWYRQSLGQGPEFLIYFQGTGAADDSGLPNDRFFAVRPEGSVSTLKIQRTERGDSAVYLCASSLRVHPNTEAFFGQGTRLTVV.